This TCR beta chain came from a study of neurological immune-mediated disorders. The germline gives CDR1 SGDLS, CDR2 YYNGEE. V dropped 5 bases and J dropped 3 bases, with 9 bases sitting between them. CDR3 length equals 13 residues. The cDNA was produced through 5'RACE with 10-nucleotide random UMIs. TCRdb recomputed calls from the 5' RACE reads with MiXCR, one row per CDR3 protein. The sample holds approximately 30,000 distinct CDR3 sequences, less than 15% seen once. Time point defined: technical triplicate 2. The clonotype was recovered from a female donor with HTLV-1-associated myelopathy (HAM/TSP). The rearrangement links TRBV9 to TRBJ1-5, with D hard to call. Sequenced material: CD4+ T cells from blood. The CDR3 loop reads CASRDASNQPQHF. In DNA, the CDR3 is TGTGCCAGCAGGGACGCCTCCAATCAGCCCCAGCATTTT. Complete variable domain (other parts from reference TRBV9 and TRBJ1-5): DSGVTQTPKHLITATGQRVTLRCSPRSGDLSVYWYQQSLDQGLQFLIQYYNGEERAKGNILERFSAQQFPDLHSELNLSSLELGDSALYFCASRDASNQPQHFGDGTRLSIL.